The T cell receptor beta chain described here comes from a study of shared clonotypes between healthy human individuals. Germline values: CDR1 MRHNA, CDR2 SNTAGT. This CDR3 is 13 amino acids long. V was pared by 4 bases and J by 4 bases, with 10 bases between. This clone was observed a handful of times. Deep-level running was used for the assay. The table came from immunoSEQ multiplex PCR; TCRdb's copy has only in-frame clones and leaves some out. The data show about half a million clones, 60% to 80% seen once. Sequencing was performed on PBMCs. The chain is built from TRBV6-4 and TRBJ1-1, with no clear D. This clonotype was sampled from a woman in her forties in good health. Some clones in this sample may be carry-over from other donors' samples. CDR3 protein: CASSVRSGTEAFF. In nucleotides, the CDR3 is TGTGCCAGCAGTGTTCGAAGTGGCACTGAAGCTTTCTTT.